Listed below are T cell receptor beta chains from one sample, sequenced in a study of cytomegalovirus exposure and HLA in healthy donors. Profiling relied on immunoSEQ multiplex PCR, and the TCRdb table lists in-frame clones only, not all of them. The sample comprises a few hundred thousand clones, 70% to 90% of which are singletons, and approximately 0.95% rests with the top ten. Sequenced material: PBMCs. These receptors were obtained from a woman aged 18-29 years in good health and CMV-seronegative. CDR3s include the opening cysteine and the closing phenylalanine or tryptophan. The order of the fields is J gene, D gene, clone size, V gene, CDR3 DNA, CDR3 protein. D genes are given only for firm matches. Rows may omit the clone size; those that give it use once, few, many or a size class.

j_call: TRBJ2-3; d_call: NA; clone_size: NA; v_call: TRBV28; cdr3_nt: TGTGCCAGCAGGGACAATCGTGGCAGGGGCACAGATACGCAGTATTTT; cdr3_aa: CASRDNRGRGTDTQYF
j_call: TRBJ2-1; d_call: NA; clone_size: NA; v_call: TRBV30; cdr3_nt: TGTGCCAAAAGGGAAAAAATGGGAGATGAGCAGTTCTTC; cdr3_aa: CAKREKMGDEQFF
j_call: TRBJ2-7; d_call: NA; clone_size: NA; v_call: TRBV5-6; cdr3_nt: TGTGCCAGCAGCTTGTGGGCAGGGCAGCCCGAGCAGTACTTC; cdr3_aa: CASSLWAGQPEQYF
j_call: TRBJ2-1; d_call: TRBD2; clone_size: NA; v_call: TRBV5-1; cdr3_nt: TGCGCCAGCAGCTACGGACTAGAACTAAATGAGCAGTTCTTC; cdr3_aa: CASSYGLELNEQFF
j_call: TRBJ2-5; d_call: TRBD2; clone_size: NA; v_call: TRBV7-3; cdr3_nt: TGTGCCAGCAGCCGCCCGGGGCTAGCGGGGGAAGAGACCCAGTACTTC; cdr3_aa: CASSRPGLAGEETQYF
j_call: TRBJ2-1; d_call: TRBD2; clone_size: NA; v_call: TRBV7-6; cdr3_nt: TGTGCCAGCAGCTTACAATGGGCTAGCGGGAGTGGTGAGCAGTTCTTC; cdr3_aa: CASSLQWASGSGEQFF
j_call: TRBJ2-1; d_call: NA; clone_size: NA; v_call: TRBV7-2; cdr3_nt: TGTGCCAGCACGCCCGAACTAAATTCGAACAATGAGCAGTTCTTC; cdr3_aa: CASTPELNSNNEQFF
j_call: TRBJ2-7; d_call: TRBD1; clone_size: NA; v_call: TRBV5-1; cdr3_nt: TGCGCCAGCAGCTTGGTTCCAGGGGGTTACACCTACGAGCAGTACTTC; cdr3_aa: CASSLVPGGYTYEQYF
j_call: TRBJ2-7; d_call: NA; clone_size: once; v_call: TRBV20-1; cdr3_nt: TGCAGTGCTAGAGGGGTGAGGGAGCAGTACTTC; cdr3_aa: CSARGVREQYF
j_call: TRBJ2-5; d_call: NA; clone_size: NA; v_call: TRBV28; cdr3_nt: TGTGCCAGCAGACCACCCATGCGAGAGACCCAGTACTTC; cdr3_aa: CASRPPMRETQYF
j_call: TRBJ1-1; d_call: NA; clone_size: NA; v_call: TRBV12-5; cdr3_nt: TGTGCTAGTGTACCGCCATCGCGTACTGAAGCTTTCTTT; cdr3_aa: CASVPPSRTEAFF
j_call: TRBJ2-2; d_call: TRBD2; clone_size: NA; v_call: TRBV5-4; cdr3_nt: TGTGCCAGCAGCCCAGCCGGGACTAGTCCTTCATCCGAGGAGCTGTTTTTT; cdr3_aa: CASSPAGTSPSSEELFF
j_call: TRBJ2-1; d_call: TRBD1; clone_size: NA; v_call: TRBV9; cdr3_nt: TGTGCCAGCAGCCCCGGGACAGGGTCTCTGTTCTTC; cdr3_aa: CASSPGTGSLFF
j_call: TRBJ2-1; d_call: TRBD2; clone_size: NA; v_call: TRBV4-3; cdr3_nt: TGCGCCAGCAGCCAGGCACTAGCGGGAGGGTCAAATGAGCAGTTCTTC; cdr3_aa: CASSQALAGGSNEQFF
j_call: TRBJ2-1; d_call: NA; clone_size: NA; v_call: TRBV4-3; cdr3_nt: TGCGCCAGCAGCCAAGTAACCAGGGGACGGGACAATGAGCAGTTCTTC; cdr3_aa: CASSQVTRGRDNEQFF
j_call: TRBJ2-6; d_call: NA; clone_size: NA; v_call: TRBV4-3; cdr3_nt: TGCGCCAGCAGCCTTCAGAACACTGGGGCCAACGTCCTGACTTTC; cdr3_aa: CASSLQNTGANVLTF
j_call: TRBJ1-1; d_call: NA; clone_size: NA; v_call: TRBV15; cdr3_nt: TGTGCCACCAGCAGAGGGGGGGTCTCTGAAGCTTTCTTT; cdr3_aa: CATSRGGVSEAFF
j_call: TRBJ1-5; d_call: TRBD1; clone_size: NA; v_call: TRBV29-1; cdr3_nt: TGCAGCGCTGGACAGGGTGGCAATCAGCCCCAGCATTTT; cdr3_aa: CSAGQGGNQPQHF
j_call: TRBJ2-1; d_call: NA; clone_size: NA; v_call: TRBV7-9; cdr3_nt: TGTGCCAGCAGCCAAGGGGGGTGGCTAGCGGACTACAATGAGCAGTTCTTC; cdr3_aa: CASSQGGWLADYNEQFF
j_call: TRBJ1-2; d_call: TRBD1; clone_size: NA; v_call: TRBV9; cdr3_nt: TGTGCCAGCAGCCCGACGGGACAGTCTCTCTATGGCTACACCTTC; cdr3_aa: CASSPTGQSLYGYTF
j_call: TRBJ2-2; d_call: NA; clone_size: NA; v_call: TRBV19; cdr3_nt: TGTGCCAGCCGGGGGTTTGAAGGGGAGCTGTTTTTT; cdr3_aa: CASRGFEGELFF
j_call: TRBJ1-3; d_call: TRBD1; clone_size: NA; v_call: TRBV5-4; cdr3_nt: TGTGCCAGCAGCCTGGGACAGGGGACTGGAAACACCATATATTTT; cdr3_aa: CASSLGQGTGNTIYF
j_call: TRBJ1-2; d_call: TRBD1; clone_size: NA; v_call: TRBV9; cdr3_nt: TGTGCCAGCAGCGTAGTAGGGGGCGGCTACACCTTC; cdr3_aa: CASSVVGGGYTF
j_call: TRBJ2-7; d_call: NA; clone_size: NA; v_call: TRBV5-1; cdr3_nt: TGCGCCAGCAGCTCGGACAGGACTAACTACGAGCAGTACTTC; cdr3_aa: CASSSDRTNYEQYF
j_call: TRBJ1-2; d_call: TRBD1; clone_size: NA; v_call: TRBV7-2; cdr3_nt: TGTGCCAGCAGCCTCTGGACAGGGGAATTTTATGGCTACACCTTC; cdr3_aa: CASSLWTGEFYGYTF
j_call: TRBJ1-2; d_call: TRBD1; clone_size: NA; v_call: TRBV19; cdr3_nt: TGTGCCAGTGGAAAACTCCCGGGACAGGGGGCCGGTGGCTACACCTTC; cdr3_aa: CASGKLPGQGAGGYTF
j_call: TRBJ1-1; d_call: TRBD1; clone_size: NA; v_call: TRBV2; cdr3_nt: TGTGCCAGCATTCTCGACGACAGGGAGGACACTGAAGCTTTCTTT; cdr3_aa: CASILDDREDTEAFF
j_call: TRBJ2-3; d_call: NA; clone_size: NA; v_call: TRBV6-1; cdr3_nt: TGTGCCAGCAGTGAACAACTATTCCCCACAGATACGCAGTATTTT; cdr3_aa: CASSEQLFPTDTQYF
j_call: TRBJ1-2; d_call: TRBD1; clone_size: few; v_call: TRBV27; cdr3_nt: TGTGCCAGCGCCACACAGGGGTCCTATGGCTACACCTTC; cdr3_aa: CASATQGSYGYTF
j_call: TRBJ2-7; d_call: TRBD2; clone_size: once; v_call: TRBV29-1; cdr3_nt: TGCAGCGTTGAAGAAGGGATAGCGGGCCGCTACGAGCAGTACTTC; cdr3_aa: CSVEEGIAGRYEQYF
j_call: TRBJ2-1; d_call: TRBD1; clone_size: NA; v_call: TRBV7-2; cdr3_nt: TGTGCCAGCAGCCCCCGGCAGGGGGCTTTCCCGTTCTTC; cdr3_aa: CASSPRQGAFPFF
j_call: TRBJ2-1; d_call: NA; clone_size: NA; v_call: TRBV4-3; cdr3_nt: TGCGCCAGCAGCTATAGCGGTACCTACAATGAGCAGTTCTTC; cdr3_aa: CASSYSGTYNEQFF
j_call: TRBJ2-6; d_call: NA; clone_size: once; v_call: TRBV27; cdr3_nt: TGTGCCAGCAGTTTCTACAGGACACTCTCTGGGGCCAACGTCCTGACTTTC; cdr3_aa: CASSFYRTLSGANVLTF
j_call: TRBJ1-2; d_call: TRBD1; clone_size: NA; v_call: TRBV5-4; cdr3_nt: TGTGCCAGCAGTGGAGGGGGCGCGGGACTTTATGGCTACACCTTC; cdr3_aa: CASSGGGAGLYGYTF
j_call: TRBJ2-3; d_call: NA; clone_size: NA; v_call: TRBV6-1; cdr3_nt: TGTGCCAGCAGCCTCCCGTTGGATACGCAGTATTTT; cdr3_aa: CASSLPLDTQYF
j_call: TRBJ2-4; d_call: TRBD2; clone_size: NA; v_call: TRBV30; cdr3_nt: TGTGCCTGGAGTAGCGGGAGTTTAGGCAAAAACATTCAGTACTTC; cdr3_aa: CAWSSGSLGKNIQYF
j_call: TRBJ1-2; d_call: NA; clone_size: NA; v_call: TRBV4-3; cdr3_nt: TGCGCCAGCAGCCAAGTCCCCCAGACTACTAACTATGGCTACACCTTC; cdr3_aa: CASSQVPQTTNYGYTF
j_call: TRBJ2-1; d_call: NA; clone_size: NA; v_call: TRBV28; cdr3_nt: TGTGCCAGCAGTTCCACAGACACTAGCTCCTACAATGAGCAGTTCTTC; cdr3_aa: CASSSTDTSSYNEQFF
j_call: TRBJ2-1; d_call: TRBD2; clone_size: NA; v_call: TRBV7-3; cdr3_nt: TGTGCCAGCAGCTTAACGATAGCGGGAAAGGTGTACAATGAGCAGTTCTTC; cdr3_aa: CASSLTIAGKVYNEQFF
j_call: TRBJ2-3; d_call: NA; clone_size: NA; v_call: TRBV6-5; cdr3_nt: TGTGCCAGCAGTTACGAACAGGCGACGCAGTATTTT; cdr3_aa: CASSYEQATQYF
j_call: TRBJ1-2; d_call: NA; clone_size: NA; v_call: TRBV29-1; cdr3_nt: TGCAGCGTTCACAGTCAATTGCATCCTAACTATGGCTACACCTTC; cdr3_aa: CSVHSQLHPNYGYTF
j_call: TRBJ1-3; d_call: TRBD1; clone_size: NA; v_call: TRBV30; cdr3_nt: TGTGCCTGGAGACCTCCCGGCCGGGACAGGGGTGACACCATATATTTT; cdr3_aa: CAWRPPGRDRGDTIYF
j_call: TRBJ2-7; d_call: NA; clone_size: NA; v_call: TRBV7-8; cdr3_nt: TGTGCCAGCAGCTTAGTACGGCAGGCACCATCCTACGAGCAGTACTTC; cdr3_aa: CASSLVRQAPSYEQYF
j_call: TRBJ2-1; d_call: NA; clone_size: NA; v_call: TRBV4-1; cdr3_nt: TGCGCCAGCAGCCAAGATACGGGAGTATACTACAATGAGCAGTTCTTC; cdr3_aa: CASSQDTGVYYNEQFF
j_call: TRBJ1-6; d_call: NA; clone_size: NA; v_call: TRBV4-1; cdr3_nt: TGCGCCAGCAGCCTAAGGGAGGGGACGCCCCTCCACTTT; cdr3_aa: CASSLREGTPLHF
j_call: TRBJ2-5; d_call: NA; clone_size: NA; v_call: TRBV28; cdr3_nt: TGTGCCAGCACCTTTTTCGGGCAAGAGACCCAGTACTTC; cdr3_aa: CASTFFGQETQYF
j_call: TRBJ1-2; d_call: NA; clone_size: NA; v_call: TRBV9; cdr3_nt: TGTGCCAGCACCGCATCCGGGACTTACTATGGCTACACCTTC; cdr3_aa: CASTASGTYYGYTF
j_call: TRBJ2-7; d_call: TRBD2; clone_size: NA; v_call: TRBV10-2; cdr3_nt: TGCGCCAGCAGCGGGGCGGGAGGGGCCCACGAGCAGTACTTC; cdr3_aa: CASSGAGGAHEQYF
j_call: TRBJ2-3; d_call: NA; clone_size: once; v_call: TRBV7-6; cdr3_nt: TGTGCCAGCAGCTTAGGACCCGGGTCAGATACGCAGTATTTT; cdr3_aa: CASSLGPGSDTQYF
j_call: TRBJ1-1; d_call: NA; clone_size: NA; v_call: TRBV6-5; cdr3_nt: TGTGCCAGCAGTTACCAGGGGATGAACACTGAAGCTTTCTTT; cdr3_aa: CASSYQGMNTEAFF
j_call: TRBJ1-2; d_call: NA; clone_size: NA; v_call: TRBV27; cdr3_nt: TGTGCCAGCAGTTTATCTCGGTGGCCGGAGTATGGCTACACCTTC; cdr3_aa: CASSLSRWPEYGYTF